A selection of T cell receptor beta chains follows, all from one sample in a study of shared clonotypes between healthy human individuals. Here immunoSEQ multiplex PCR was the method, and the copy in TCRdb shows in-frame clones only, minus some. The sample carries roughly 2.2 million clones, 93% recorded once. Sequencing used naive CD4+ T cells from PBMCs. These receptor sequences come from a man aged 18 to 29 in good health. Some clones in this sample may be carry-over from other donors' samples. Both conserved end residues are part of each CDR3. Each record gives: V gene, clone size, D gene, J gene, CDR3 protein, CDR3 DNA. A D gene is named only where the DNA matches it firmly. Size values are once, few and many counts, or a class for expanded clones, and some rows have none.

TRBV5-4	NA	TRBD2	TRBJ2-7	CASSLRLAGEDEQYF	TGTGCCAGCAGCCTACGACTAGCGGGAGAGGACGAGCAGTACTTC
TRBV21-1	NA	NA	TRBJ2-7	CASRNRRGSGTYEQYF	TGTGCCAGCAGAAACCGGAGGGGGTCAGGCACCTACGAGCAGTACTTC
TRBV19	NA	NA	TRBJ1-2	CASSPTVINYGYTF	TGTGCCAGTAGCCCGACAGTCATTAACTATGGCTACACCTTC
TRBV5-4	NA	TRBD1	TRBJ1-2	CASSLQGINYGYTF	TGTGCCAGCAGCTTACAGGGGATAAACTATGGCTACACCTTC
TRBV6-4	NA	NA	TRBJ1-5	CASSAQGGQPQHF	TGTGCCAGCAGTGCACAGGGTGGGCAGCCCCAGCATTTT
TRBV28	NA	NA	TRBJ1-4	CASEYRDSNEKLFF	TGTGCCAGCGAATACCGGGACTCTAATGAAAAACTGTTTTTT
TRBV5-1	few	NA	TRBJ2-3	CASSLTSTDTQYF	TGCGCCAGCAGCCTTACTAGCACAGATACGCAGTATTTT
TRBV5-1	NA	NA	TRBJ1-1	CASSLGVRDHTEAFF	TGCGCCAGCAGCTTAGGGGTCCGGGACCACACTGAAGCTTTCTTT
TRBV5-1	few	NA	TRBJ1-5	CASSLGPGQPQHF	TGCGCCAGCAGCTTGGGGCCGGGTCAGCCCCAGCATTTT
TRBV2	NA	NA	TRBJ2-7	CASSEVNSYEQYF	TGTGCCAGCAGTGAGGTCAACTCCTACGAGCAGTACTTC
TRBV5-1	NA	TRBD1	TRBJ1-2	CASSLGRTGGNGYTF	TGCGCCAGCAGCTTGGGGAGGACAGGGGGCAACGGCTACACCTTC
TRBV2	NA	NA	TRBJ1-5	CASSEVGNQPQHF	TGTGCCAGCAGCGAGGTGGGCAATCAGCCCCAGCATTTT
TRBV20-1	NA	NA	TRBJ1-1	CSALARTEAFF	TGCAGTGCTTTGGCGAGAACTGAAGCTTTCTTT
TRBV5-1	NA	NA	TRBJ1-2	CASSTTDRNYGYTF	TGCGCCAGCAGCACCACCGACAGAAACTATGGCTACACCTTC
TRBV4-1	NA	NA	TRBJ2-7	CASSLRPTRGPYEQYF	TGCGCCAGCAGCCTTCGACCTACCCGGGGGCCCTACGAGCAGTACTTC
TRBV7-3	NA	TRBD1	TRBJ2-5	CASSPGTAKETQYF	TGTGCCAGCAGCCCCGGGACAGCAAAAGAGACCCAGTACTTC
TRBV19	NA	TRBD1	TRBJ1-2	CASSSTWDSDYGYTF	TGTGCCAGTAGTAGTACGTGGGACAGCGACTATGGCTACACCTTC
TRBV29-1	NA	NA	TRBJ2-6	CSVEGSSGANVLTF	TGCAGCGTGGAAGGGAGCTCTGGGGCCAACGTCCTGACTTTC
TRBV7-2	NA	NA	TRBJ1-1	CASSAWRGETEAFF	TGTGCCAGCAGCGCATGGAGGGGGGAGACTGAAGCTTTCTTT
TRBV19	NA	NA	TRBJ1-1	CASSIVPGSAEAFF	TGTGCCAGTAGTATAGTTCCAGGCAGCGCTGAAGCTTTCTTT
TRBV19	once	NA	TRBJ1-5	CASSIPGDSNQPQHF	TGTGCCAGTAGTATTCCCGGAGATAGCAATCAGCCCCAGCATTTT
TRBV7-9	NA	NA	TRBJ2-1	CASSRLVVGGDEQFF	TGTGCCAGCAGCCGCTTAGTGGTGGGCGGGGATGAGCAGTTCTTC
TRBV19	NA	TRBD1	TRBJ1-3	CASSIDRGPGNTIYF	TGTGCCAGTAGTATCGACAGGGGACCCGGAAACACCATATATTTT